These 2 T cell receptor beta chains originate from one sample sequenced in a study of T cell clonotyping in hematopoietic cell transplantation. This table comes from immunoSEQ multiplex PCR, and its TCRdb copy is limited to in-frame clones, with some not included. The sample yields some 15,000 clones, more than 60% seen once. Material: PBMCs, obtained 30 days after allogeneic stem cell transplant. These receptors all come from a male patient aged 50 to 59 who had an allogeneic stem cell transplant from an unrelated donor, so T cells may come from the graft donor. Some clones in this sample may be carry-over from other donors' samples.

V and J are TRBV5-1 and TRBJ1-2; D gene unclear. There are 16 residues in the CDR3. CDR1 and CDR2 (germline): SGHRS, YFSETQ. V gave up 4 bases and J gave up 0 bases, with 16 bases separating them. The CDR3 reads CASSPGAVSSNYGYTF. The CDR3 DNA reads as TGCGCCAGCAGCCCCGGCGCAGTAAGTTCTAACTATGGCTACACCTTC.

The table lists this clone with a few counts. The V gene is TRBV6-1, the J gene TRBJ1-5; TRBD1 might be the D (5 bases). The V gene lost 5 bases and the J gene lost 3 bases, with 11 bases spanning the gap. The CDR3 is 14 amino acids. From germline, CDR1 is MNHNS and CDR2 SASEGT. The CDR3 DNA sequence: TGTGCCAGCAGTTTAGCCAGGGTCAATCAGCCCCAGCATTTT. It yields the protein CASSLARVNQPQHF.